This TCR beta chain was retrieved from a study of CD8+ T cells in alopecia areata. The treatment denotes: oral pan-JAK inhibitor, 5-10 mg twice daily. Sequencing relied on a cDNA template that was reverse transcribed from extracted RNA. TCRdb keeps only in-frame clones here, not all; method: immunoSEQ multiplex PCR. Of about 220,000 clones listed, more than 45% are singletons. This receptor was taken from a human donor with alopecia areata. The specimen was CD4+ T cells sorted from blood, collected at week 4, from a patient treated with tofacitinib.

The CDR3 bases are TGTGCCAGCAGCTACAAGAGGAACTATGGCTACACCTTC. Amino acid sequence: CASSYKRNYGYTF. The chain recombines TRBV14 with TRBJ1-2, with unresolved D. The CDR3 loop spans 13 amino acids. Trimming removed 5 bases from V and 2 bases from J, with 9 bases in between. Germline lookup yields CDR1 SGHDN and CDR2 FVKESK.